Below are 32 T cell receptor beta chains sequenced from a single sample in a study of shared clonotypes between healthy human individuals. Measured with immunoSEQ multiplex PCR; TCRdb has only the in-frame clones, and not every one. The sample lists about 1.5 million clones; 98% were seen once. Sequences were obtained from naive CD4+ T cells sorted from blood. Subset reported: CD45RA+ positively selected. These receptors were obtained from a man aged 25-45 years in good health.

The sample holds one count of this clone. This CDR3 is CASSSQGSGANVLTF. DNA of the CDR3: TGTGCCAGCAGTTCTCAAGGGTCTGGGGCCAACGTCCTGACTTTC. The V and J genes are TRBV6-5 and TRBJ2-6, with no clear D. Looked up from germline, CDR1 is MNHEY and CDR2 is SVGAGI. V lost 4 bases and J lost 1, with 8 bases in between. The CDR3 contains 15 residues.

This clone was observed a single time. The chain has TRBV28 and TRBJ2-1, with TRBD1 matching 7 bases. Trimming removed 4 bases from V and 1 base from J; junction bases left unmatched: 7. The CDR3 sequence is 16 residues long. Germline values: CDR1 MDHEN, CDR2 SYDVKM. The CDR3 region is CASSSKGARSYNEQFF. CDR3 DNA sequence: TGTGCCAGCAGTTCCAAGGGGGCGCGATCCTACAATGAGCAGTTCTTC.

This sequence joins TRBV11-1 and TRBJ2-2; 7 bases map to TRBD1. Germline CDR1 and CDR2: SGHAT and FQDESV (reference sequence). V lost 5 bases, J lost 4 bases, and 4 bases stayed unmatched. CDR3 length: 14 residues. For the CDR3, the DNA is TGTGCCAGCAGCAACACAGGGGCCACCGGGGAGCTGTTTTTT. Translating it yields CASSNTGATGELFF.

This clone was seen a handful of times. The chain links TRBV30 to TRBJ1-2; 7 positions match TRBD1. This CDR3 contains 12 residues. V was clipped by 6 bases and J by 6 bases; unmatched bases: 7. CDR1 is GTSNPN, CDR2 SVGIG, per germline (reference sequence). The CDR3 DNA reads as TGTGCCTGCCCGACAGGGAATCATGGCTACACCTTC. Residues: CACPTGNHGYTF. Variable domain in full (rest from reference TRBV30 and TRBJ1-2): SQTIHQWPATLVQPVGSPLSLECTVEGTSNPNLYWYRQAAGRGLQLLFYSVGIGQISSEVPQNLSASRPQDRQFILSSKKLLLSDSGFYLCACPTGNHGYTFGSGTRLTVV.

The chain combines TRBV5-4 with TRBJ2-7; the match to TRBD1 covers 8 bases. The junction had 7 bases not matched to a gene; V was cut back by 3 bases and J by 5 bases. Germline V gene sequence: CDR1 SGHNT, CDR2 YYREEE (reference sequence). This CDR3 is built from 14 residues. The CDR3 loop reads CASSSWTGRDEQYF. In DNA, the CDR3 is TGTGCCAGCAGCTCTTGGACAGGGCGGGACGAGCAGTACTTC.

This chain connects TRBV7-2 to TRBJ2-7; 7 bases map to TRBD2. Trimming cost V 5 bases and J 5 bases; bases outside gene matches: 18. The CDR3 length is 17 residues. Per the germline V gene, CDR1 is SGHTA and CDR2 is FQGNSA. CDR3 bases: TGTGCCAGCAGCCTCATGGGGGAGGGCCGACTTGCAAACGAGCAGTACTTC. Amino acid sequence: CASSLMGEGRLANEQYF.

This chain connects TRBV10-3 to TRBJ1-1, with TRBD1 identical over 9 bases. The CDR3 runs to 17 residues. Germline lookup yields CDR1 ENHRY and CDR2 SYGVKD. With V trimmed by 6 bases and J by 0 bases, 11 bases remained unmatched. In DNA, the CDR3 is TGTGCCATCAGGGCCGGGACAGGGAAGGGGATGAACACTGAAGCTTTCTTT. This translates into CAIRAGTGKGMNTEAFF.

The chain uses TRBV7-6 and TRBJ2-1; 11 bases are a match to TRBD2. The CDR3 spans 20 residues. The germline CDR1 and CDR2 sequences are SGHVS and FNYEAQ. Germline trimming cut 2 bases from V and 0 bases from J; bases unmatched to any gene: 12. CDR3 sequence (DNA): TGTGCCAGCAGCTTAAGTTTTTCACTAGCGGGAGTAGGCTCCTACAATGAGCAGTTCTTC. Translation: CASSLSFSLAGVGSYNEQFF.

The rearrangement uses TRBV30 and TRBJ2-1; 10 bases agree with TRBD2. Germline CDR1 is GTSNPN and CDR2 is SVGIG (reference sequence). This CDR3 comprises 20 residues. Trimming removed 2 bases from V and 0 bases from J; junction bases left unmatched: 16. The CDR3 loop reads CAWSKYPGWASGSSYNEQFF. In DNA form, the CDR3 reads TGTGCCTGGAGTAAATATCCTGGGTGGGCTAGCGGGAGCTCCTACAATGAGCAGTTCTTC.

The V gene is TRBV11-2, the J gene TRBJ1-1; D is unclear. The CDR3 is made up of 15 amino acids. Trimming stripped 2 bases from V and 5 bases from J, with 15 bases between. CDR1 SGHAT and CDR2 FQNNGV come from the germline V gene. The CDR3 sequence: CASSLFGGMRTEAFF. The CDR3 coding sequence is TGTGCCAGCAGCTTATTTGGAGGGATGCGGACTGAAGCTTTCTTT. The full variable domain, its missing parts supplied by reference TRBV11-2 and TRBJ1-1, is EAGVAQSPRYKIIEKRQSVAFWCNPISGHATLYWYQQILGQGPKLLIQFQNNGVVDDSQLPKDRFSAERLKGVDSTLKIQPAKLEDSAVYLCASSLFGGMRTEAFFGQGTRLTVV.

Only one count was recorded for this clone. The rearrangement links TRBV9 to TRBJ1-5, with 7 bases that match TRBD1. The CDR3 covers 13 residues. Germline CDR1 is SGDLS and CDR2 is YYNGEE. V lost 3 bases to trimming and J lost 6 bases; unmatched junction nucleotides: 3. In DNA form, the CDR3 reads TGTGCCAGCAGCGCAACAGGGGCTCAGCCCCAGCATTTT. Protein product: CASSATGAQPQHF.

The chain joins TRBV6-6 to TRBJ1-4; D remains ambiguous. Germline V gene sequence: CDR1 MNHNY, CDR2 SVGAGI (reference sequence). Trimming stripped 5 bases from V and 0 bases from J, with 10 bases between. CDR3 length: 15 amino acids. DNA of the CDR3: TGTGCCAGCAGTGGTCGCTCTGCAACTAATGAAAAACTGTTTTTT. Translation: CASSGRSATNEKLFF.

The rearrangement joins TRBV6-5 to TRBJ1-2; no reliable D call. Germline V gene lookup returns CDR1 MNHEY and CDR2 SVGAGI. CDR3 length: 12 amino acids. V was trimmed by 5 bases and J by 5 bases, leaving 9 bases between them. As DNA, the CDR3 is TGTGCCAGCAGTCCCAAACCTTATGGCTACACCTTC. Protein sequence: CASSPKPYGYTF.

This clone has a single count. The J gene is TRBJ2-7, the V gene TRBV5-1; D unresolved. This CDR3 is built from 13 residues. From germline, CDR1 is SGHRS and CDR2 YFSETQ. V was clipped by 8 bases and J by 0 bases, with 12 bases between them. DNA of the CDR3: TGCGCCAGTAGGGAAAGGCTCTCCTACGAGCAGTACTTC. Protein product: CASRERLSYEQYF.

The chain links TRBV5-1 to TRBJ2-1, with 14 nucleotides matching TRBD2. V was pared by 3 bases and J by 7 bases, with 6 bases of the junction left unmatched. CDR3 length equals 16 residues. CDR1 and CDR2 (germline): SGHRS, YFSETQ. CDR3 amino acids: CASSSGLAGAVNEQFF. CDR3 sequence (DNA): TGCGCCAGCAGCTCGGGACTAGCGGGAGCTGTTAATGAGCAGTTCTTC.

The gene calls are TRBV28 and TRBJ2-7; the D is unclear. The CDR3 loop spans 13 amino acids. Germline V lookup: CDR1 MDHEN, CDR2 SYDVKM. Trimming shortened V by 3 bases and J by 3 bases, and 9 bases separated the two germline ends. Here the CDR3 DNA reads TGTGCCAGCAGTTTTTGGCAGAACTACGAGCAGTACTTC. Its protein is CASSFWQNYEQYF.

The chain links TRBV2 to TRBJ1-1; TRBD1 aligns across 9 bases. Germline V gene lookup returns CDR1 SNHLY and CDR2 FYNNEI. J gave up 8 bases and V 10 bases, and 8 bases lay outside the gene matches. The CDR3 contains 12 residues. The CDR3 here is CAIKGQGLEAFF. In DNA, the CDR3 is TGTGCCATCAAGGGACAGGGTCTCGAAGCTTTCTTT.

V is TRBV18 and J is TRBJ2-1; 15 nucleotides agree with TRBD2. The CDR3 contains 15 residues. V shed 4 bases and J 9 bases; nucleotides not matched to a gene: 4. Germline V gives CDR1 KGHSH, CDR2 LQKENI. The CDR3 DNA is TGTGCCAGCTCACAGGGACTAGCGGGAGGAGTTGAGCAGTTCTTC. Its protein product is CASSQGLAGGVEQFF. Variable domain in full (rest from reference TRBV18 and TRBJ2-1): NAGVMQNPRHLVRRRGQEARLRCSPMKGHSHVYWYRQLPEEGLKFMVYLQKENIIDESGMPKERFSAEFPKEGPSILRIQQVVRGDSAAYFCASSQGLAGGVEQFFGPGTRLTVL.

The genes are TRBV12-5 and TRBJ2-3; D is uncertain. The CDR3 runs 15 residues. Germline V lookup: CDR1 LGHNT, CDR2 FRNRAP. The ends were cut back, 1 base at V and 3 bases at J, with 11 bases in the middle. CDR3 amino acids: CASGLAGSGTDTQYF. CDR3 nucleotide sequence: TGTGCTAGTGGTTTGGCAGGTTCCGGGACAGATACGCAGTATTTT.

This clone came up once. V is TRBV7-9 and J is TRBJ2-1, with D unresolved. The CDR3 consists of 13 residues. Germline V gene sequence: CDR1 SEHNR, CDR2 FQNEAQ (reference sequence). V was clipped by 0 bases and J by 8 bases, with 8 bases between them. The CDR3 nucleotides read TGTGCCAGCAGCTTAGCGGTGTACGATGAGCAGTTCTTC. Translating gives CASSLAVYDEQFF.

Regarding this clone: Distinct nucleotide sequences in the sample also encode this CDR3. CDR3: CASTLGQGKETQYF. The CDR3, as DNA: TGCGCCAGCACTCTGGGACAGGGGAAAGAGACCCAGTACTTC. This chain connects TRBV5-1 to TRBJ2-5, with 10 nucleotides matching TRBD1. The V segment lost 6 bases and the J segment 3 bases; nucleotides outside the gene matches: 5. Germline-derived CDR1 and CDR2 are SGHRS and YFSETQ. The CDR3 length is 14 residues.

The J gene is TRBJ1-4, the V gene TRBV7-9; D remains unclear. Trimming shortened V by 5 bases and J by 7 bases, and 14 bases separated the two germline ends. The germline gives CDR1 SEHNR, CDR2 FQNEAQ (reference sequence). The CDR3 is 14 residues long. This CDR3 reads CASSPTYGFEKLFF. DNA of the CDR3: TGTGCCAGCAGCCCTACCTACGGATTTGAAAAACTGTTTTTT.

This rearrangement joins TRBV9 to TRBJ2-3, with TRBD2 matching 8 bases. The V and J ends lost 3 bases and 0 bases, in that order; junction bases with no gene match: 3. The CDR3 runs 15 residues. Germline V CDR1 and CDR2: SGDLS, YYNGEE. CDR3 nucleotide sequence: TGTGCCAGCAGCGCGGTAGCGGGAAGCACAGATACGCAGTATTTT. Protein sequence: CASSAVAGSTDTQYF.

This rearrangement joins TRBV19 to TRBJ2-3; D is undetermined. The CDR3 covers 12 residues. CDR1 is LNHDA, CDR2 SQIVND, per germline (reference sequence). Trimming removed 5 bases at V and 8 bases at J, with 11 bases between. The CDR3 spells CASSVDAFTQYF. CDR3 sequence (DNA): TGTGCCAGTAGTGTGGATGCTTTTACGCAGTATTTT. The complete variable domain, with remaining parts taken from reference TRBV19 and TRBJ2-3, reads DGGITQSPKYLFRKEGQNVTLSCEQNLNHDAMYWYRQDPGQGLRLIYYSQIVNDFQKGDIAEGYSVSREKKESFPLTVTSAQKNPTAFYLCASSVDAFTQYFGPGTRLTVL.

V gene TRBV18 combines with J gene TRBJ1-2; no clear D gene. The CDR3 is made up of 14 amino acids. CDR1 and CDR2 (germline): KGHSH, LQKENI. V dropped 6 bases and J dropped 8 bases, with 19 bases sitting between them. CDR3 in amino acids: CASSGKRTGDGYTF. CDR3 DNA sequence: TGTGCCAGCTCGGGGAAACGGACGGGAGACGGCTACACCTTC.

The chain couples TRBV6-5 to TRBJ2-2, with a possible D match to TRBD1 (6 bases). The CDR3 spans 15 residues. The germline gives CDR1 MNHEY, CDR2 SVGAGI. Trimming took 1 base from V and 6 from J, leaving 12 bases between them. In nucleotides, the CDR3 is TGTGCCAGCAGTTACTTAATCAAGGGGGCCGGGGAGCTGTTTTTT. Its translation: CASSYLIKGAGELFF.

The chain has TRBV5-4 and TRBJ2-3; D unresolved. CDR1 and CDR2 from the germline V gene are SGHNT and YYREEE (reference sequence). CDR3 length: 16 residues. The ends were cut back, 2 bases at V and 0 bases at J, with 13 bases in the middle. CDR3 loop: CASSLPDLGSTDTQYF. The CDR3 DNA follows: TGTGCCAGCAGCTTACCGGACCTGGGAAGCACAGATACGCAGTATTTT.

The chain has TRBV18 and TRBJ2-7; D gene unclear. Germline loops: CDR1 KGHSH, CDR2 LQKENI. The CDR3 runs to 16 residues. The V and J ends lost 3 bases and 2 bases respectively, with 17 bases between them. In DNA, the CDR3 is TGTGCCAGCTCACCGAGGATCGAGGATCGCCCCTACGAGCAGTACTTC. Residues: CASSPRIEDRPYEQYF. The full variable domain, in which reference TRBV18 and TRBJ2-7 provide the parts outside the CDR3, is NAGVMQNPRHLVRRRGQEARLRCSPMKGHSHVYWYRQLPEEGLKFMVYLQKENIIDESGMPKERFSAEFPKEGPSILRIQQVVRGDSAAYFCASSPRIEDRPYEQYFGPGTRLTVT.

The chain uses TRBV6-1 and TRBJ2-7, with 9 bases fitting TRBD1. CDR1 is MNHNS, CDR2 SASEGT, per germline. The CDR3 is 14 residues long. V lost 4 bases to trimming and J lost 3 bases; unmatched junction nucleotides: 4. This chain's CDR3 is CASSVRDRVYEQYF. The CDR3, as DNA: TGTGCCAGCAGTGTCCGGGACAGGGTCTACGAGCAGTACTTC.

CDR3 nucleotides: TGTGCCAGCAGCGTAGCCCAGAAAGAGACCCAGTACTTC. Amino acids: CASSVAQKETQYF. V and J are TRBV9 and TRBJ2-5; no clear D gene. V lost 0 bases, J lost 3 bases, and 6 bases lay in between. The CDR3 is made up of 13 amino acids. In germline, CDR1 is SGDLS, CDR2 YYNGEE.

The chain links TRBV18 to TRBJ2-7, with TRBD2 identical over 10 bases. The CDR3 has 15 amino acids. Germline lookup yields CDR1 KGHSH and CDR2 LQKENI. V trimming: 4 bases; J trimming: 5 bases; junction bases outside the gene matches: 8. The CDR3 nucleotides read TGTGCCAGCTCACGGGCTAGCGGGAGAGCCAACGAGCAGTACTTC. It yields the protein CASSRASGRANEQYF.

CDR3: CASSPGPTYEQYF. CDR3 in DNA: TGTGCCAGCAGCCCGGGACCAACTTACGAGCAGTACTTC. The chain uses TRBV5-8 and TRBJ2-7; D may correspond to TRBD1 or TRBD2 (5 bases each). The germline CDR1 and CDR2 sequences are SGHTS and YDEGEE. This CDR3 region has 13 residues. The V gene lost 4 bases and the J gene lost 4 bases, with 12 bases spanning the gap.